One T cell receptor (beta chain) is described in this entry. Other DNA sequences in this sample translate to the same CDR3. PCR amplification relied on 60 Vbeta primers (plus 13 Jbeta primers). The method was immunoSEQ multiplex PCR; TCRdb's version includes in-frame clones alone and lacks a portion of them. The sample includes about 140,000 clones, roughly three quarters of them seen just once. This sample is part of a study of cytomegalovirus exposure and HLA in healthy donors. Sequencing was performed on PBMCs. The TCR comes from a young man in good health and CMV-seronegative.

The CDR3 nucleotides are TGTGCCAGCAGAGGACAGGGGAACACCGGGGAGCTGTTTTTT. It is translated as CASRGQGNTGELFF. The chain recombines TRBV6-1 with TRBJ2-2; 8 bases map to TRBD1. J lost 1 base, V lost 6 bases, and 1 base had no gene match. The CDR3 spans 14 residues. Germline loops: CDR1 MNHNS, CDR2 SASEGT.